The T cell receptor beta chain described here comes from a study of T cell repertoires in cytomegalovirus infection. Across the study: Public TCR beta signatures were indicative of both CMV infection and a matching HLA type. Study results and caveats: The study identified carriers of CMV plus the relevant HLA from cumulative public TCR beta family frequency. In two of eight donors, the top clonotype was HLA-C-restricted CMV-specific.

For this clonotype: Its target is unknown.

The germline gives CDR1 SGDLS, CDR2 YYNGEE. Trimming cost V 0 bases and J 0 bases; bases outside gene matches: 17. The CDR3 length is 21 residues. One entry per CDR3 protein results from TCRdb running MiXCR on the reads. The table has under 90,000 distinct CDR3 sequences, under 25% seen once. Sequenced sample: PBMCs, sequenced either directly or after in vitro stimulation (not recorded which). This clonotype originated in a human donor in good health (CMV status not recorded). Some clones in this sample may be carry-over from other donors' samples. The chain joins TRBV9 to TRBJ2-3; 9 bases align to TRBD1. The DNA for the CDR3 is TGTGCCAGCAGCGTAGACCCGGGACAGGGATTTAGGAAGACTAGCACAGATACGCAGTATTTT. Translated: CASSVDPGQGFRKTSTDTQYF.